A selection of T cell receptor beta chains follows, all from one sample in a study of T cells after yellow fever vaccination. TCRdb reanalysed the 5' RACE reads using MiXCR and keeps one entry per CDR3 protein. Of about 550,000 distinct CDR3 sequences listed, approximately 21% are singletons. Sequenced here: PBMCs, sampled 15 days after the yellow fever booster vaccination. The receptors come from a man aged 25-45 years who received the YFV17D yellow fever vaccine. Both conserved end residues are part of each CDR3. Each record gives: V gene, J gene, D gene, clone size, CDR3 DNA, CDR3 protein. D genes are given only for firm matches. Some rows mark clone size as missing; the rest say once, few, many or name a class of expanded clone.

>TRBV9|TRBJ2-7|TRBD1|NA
TGTGCCAGCAGCGTAGGGGTAGGGGGCCTCTACGAGCAGTACTTC
CASSVGVGGLYEQYF
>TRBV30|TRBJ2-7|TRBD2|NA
TGTGCCTGGGGGGCGGGAGGGCCCTACGAGCAGTACTTC
CAWGAGGPYEQYF
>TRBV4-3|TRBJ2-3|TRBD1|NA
TGCGCCAGCAGCCAAGAGCAGGGGGTAGCTAGTGAGAGCGGAGATACGCAGTATTTT
CASSQEQGVASESGDTQYF
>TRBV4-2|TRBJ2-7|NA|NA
TGTGCCAGCAGCCTTAGTGGTGCGAGCGAGCAGTACTTC
CASSLSGASEQYF
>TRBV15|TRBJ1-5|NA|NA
TGTGCCACCAGCAGAGAAAAGAAGCAGCCCCAGCATTTT
CATSREKKQPQHF
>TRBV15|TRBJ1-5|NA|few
TGTGCCACCAGCAGAGTCCTGGTTGGGAATCAGCCCCAGCATTTT
CATSRVLVGNQPQHF
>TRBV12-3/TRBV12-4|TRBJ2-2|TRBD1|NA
TGTGCCAGCACTGTACAGGGGGCGAACACCGGGGAGCTGTTTTTT
CASTVQGANTGELFF
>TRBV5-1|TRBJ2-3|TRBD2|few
TGCGCCAGCAGCTTGGCCTTGCCTAGCGGGTCTCGGAATACGCAGTATTTT
CASSLALPSGSRNTQYF
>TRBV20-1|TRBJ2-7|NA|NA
TGCAGTGCAAAAAAAGACCCGCCTTGGGACGAGCAGTACTTC
CSAKKDPPWDEQYF
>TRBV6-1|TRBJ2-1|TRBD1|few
TGTGCCAGCACTCCCCTTCGGACAGGGGGTCATGAGCAGTTCTTC
CASTPLRTGGHEQFF
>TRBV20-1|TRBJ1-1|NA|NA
TGCAGTGCTAGAGGAGGGCACGGGGAAGCTTTCTTT
CSARGGHGEAFF
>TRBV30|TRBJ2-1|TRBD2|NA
TGTGCCTGGAGTTTGTCTAGCGGTAACAATGAGCAGTTCTTC
CAWSLSSGNNEQFF
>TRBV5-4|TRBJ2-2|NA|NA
TGTGCCAGCAGCTTGAAACCCGGGGAGCTGTTTTTT
CASSLKPGELFF
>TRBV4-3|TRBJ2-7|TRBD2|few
TGCGCCAGCAGCCAAGGGCTGTTTGCGGGAGGGGGCTACGAGCAGTACTTC
CASSQGLFAGGGYEQYF
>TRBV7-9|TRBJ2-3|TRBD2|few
TGTGCCAGCATTAGGGCTAGCGGGCTTGATACGCAGTATTTT
CASIRASGLDTQYF
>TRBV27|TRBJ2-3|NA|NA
TGTGCCAGCAGTCGGGGGTCTTACGTAGATACGCAGTATTTT
CASSRGSYVDTQYF
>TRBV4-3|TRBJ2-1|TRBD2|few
TGCGCCAGCAGCCAAGGACGGGGACTAGGAGACAATGAGCAGTTCTTC
CASSQGRGLGDNEQFF
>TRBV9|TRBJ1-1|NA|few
TGTGCCAGCAGCGTAGAGGGCATGGACACTGAAGCTTTCTTT
CASSVEGMDTEAFF
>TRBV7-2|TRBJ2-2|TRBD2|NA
TGTGCCAGCAGCTTCAATAGCGGGCCGGGAGCCGGGGAGCTGTTTTTT
CASSFNSGPGAGELFF
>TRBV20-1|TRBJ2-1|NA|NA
TGCAGTCTCAGGGACTCCTCCTACAATGAGCAGTTCTTC
CSLRDSSYNEQFF
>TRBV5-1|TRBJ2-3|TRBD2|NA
TGCGCCAGCAGCTTAAGAGGCGGGAGAAATACAGATACGCAGTATTTT
CASSLRGGRNTDTQYF
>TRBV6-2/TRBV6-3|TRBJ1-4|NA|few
TGTGCCAGCAGAGGACCCTCCAGGCTGCGCGAAAAACTGTTTTTT
CASRGPSRLREKLFF
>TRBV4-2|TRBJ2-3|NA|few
TGTGCCAGCAGCCAAGATCTGGTAGCGGTGGGAGATACGCAGTATTTT
CASSQDLVAVGDTQYF
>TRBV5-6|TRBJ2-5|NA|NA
TGTGCCATCAGCCCGGGGATTCTCTGCGAGACCCAGTACTTC
CAISPGILCETQYF
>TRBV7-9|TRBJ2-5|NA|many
TGTGCCAGCAGCCCGGAGGCAGACCAAGAGACCCAGTACTTC
CASSPEADQETQYF
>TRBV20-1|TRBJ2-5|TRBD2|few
TGCAGTGCTAGGCGGGAGGCAAAGACCCAGTACTTC
CSARREAKTQYF
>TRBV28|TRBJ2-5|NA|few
TGTGCCAGCAGGAGGGTGGGGACCCAGTACTTC
CASRRVGTQYF
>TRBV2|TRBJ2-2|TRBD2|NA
TGTGCCAGCACGGTGTCGCTAGCGGGGAACACCGGGGAGCTGTTTTTT
CASTVSLAGNTGELFF
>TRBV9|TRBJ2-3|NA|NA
TGTGCCAGCAGCGTAGAAGTATGGGGGACAGATACGCAGTATTTT
CASSVEVWGTDTQYF
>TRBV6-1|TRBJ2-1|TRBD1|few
TGTGCCAGCAGTAAACAGGGGGCCGGCTACAATGAGCAGTTCTTC
CASSKQGAGYNEQFF
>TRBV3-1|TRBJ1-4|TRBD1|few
TGTGCCAGCAGCCATATAGTGACAGGGGGAAATGAAAAACTGTTTTTT
CASSHIVTGGNEKLFF
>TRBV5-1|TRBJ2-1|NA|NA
TGCGCCAGCAGTTTGACCCCCCCTCCTGAGCAGTTCTTC
CASSLTPPPEQFF
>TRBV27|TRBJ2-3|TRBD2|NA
TGTGCCAGCAGTCCCCGGGTTTTGCGGGAGTCCTTCACAGATACGCAGTATTTT
CASSPRVLRESFTDTQYF
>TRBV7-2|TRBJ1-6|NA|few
TGTGCCAGCAGCTCTACTCGAGGGAAAGGAGATTCACCCCTCCACTTT
CASSSTRGKGDSPLHF
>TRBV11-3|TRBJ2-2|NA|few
TGTGCCAGCAGCTTAGAGCCCAATGCCGGGGAGCTGTTTTTT
CASSLEPNAGELFF
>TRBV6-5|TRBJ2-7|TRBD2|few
TGTGCCAGCAGTTACCAAATCCCGGCGAGACTAGCGGGAGCCTACGAGCAGTACTTC
CASSYQIPARLAGAYEQYF
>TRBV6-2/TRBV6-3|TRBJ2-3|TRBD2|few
TGTGCCAGCAGTTACTCCGGGCCCTGGGGGGAGGGCCTTGAGGCGGATACGCAGTATTTT
CASSYSGPWGEGLEADTQYF
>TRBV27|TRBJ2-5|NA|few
TGTGCCAGCAGGTACTCGGGGGGCGAAAAGACCCAGTACTTC
CASRYSGGEKTQYF
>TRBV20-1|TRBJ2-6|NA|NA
TGCAGTGCTAGACAGGGCTCTGGGGCCAACGTCCTGACTTTC
CSARQGSGANVLTF
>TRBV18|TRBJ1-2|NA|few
TGTGCCAGCTCACCCGACCTTACTAACTATGGCTACACCTTC
CASSPDLTNYGYTF
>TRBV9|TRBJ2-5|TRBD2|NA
TGTGCCAGCAGCGTGGGACTAGCGGCACGGGAGACCCAGTACTTC
CASSVGLAARETQYF
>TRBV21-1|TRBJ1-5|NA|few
TGTGCCAGCAGCAAGCCCCAGCATTTT
CASSKPQHF
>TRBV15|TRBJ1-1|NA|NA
TGTGCCACCAGCGAGGTGCGGACTGAAGCTTTCTTT
CATSEVRTEAFF
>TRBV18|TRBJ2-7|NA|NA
TGTGCCAGCTCACCACCGGGGCGTACCTCCTACGAGCAGTACTTC
CASSPPGRTSYEQYF
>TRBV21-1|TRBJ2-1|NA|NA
TGTGCCAGCAGCAAAGCTTTGGGAGATGAGCAGTTCTTC
CASSKALGDEQFF
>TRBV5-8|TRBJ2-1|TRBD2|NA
TGTGCCATGGGCCCTGGACTAGCGTGCTACAATGAGCAGTTCTTC
CAMGPGLACYNEQFF
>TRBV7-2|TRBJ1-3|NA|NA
TGTGCCAGCAGCTTACTCGACGGAAACACCATATATTTT
CASSLLDGNTIYF
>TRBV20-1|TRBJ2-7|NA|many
TGCAGTGCTAGCCCCGGAACACCCTACGAGCAGTACTTC
CSASPGTPYEQYF
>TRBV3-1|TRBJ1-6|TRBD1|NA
TGTGCCAGCAGCCAAGTCCCAGGGGGGATCAATTCACCCCTCCACTTT
CASSQVPGGINSPLHF
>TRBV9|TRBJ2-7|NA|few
TGTGCCAGCAGCCCGGGGACGGCAGCCTACGAGCAGTACTTC
CASSPGTAAYEQYF
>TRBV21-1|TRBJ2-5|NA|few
TGTGCCAGCAGCAAAATGAGCGGGGTTAAAGAGACCCAGTACTTC
CASSKMSGVKETQYF
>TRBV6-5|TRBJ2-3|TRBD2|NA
TGTGCCAGCAGTTACTCGAGAGGGACTAGCGGGATTCTGGATACGCAGTATTTT
CASSYSRGTSGILDTQYF
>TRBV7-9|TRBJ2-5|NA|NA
TGTGCCATCCCGGGACTCCAAGAGACCCAGTACTTC
CAIPGLQETQYF
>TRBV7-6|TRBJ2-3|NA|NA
TGTGCCAGCAGCGATACCGACAGCCGCACAGATACGCAGTATTTT
CASSDTDSRTDTQYF
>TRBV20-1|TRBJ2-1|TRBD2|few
TGCAGTGCTAGGCCTAGCGGGGGCCGGGAGCAGTTCTTC
CSARPSGGREQFF
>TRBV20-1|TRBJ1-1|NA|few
TGCAGTGCTAAGGAAGGGGGGAACACTGAAGCTTTCTTT
CSAKEGGNTEAFF